The clone carrying this T cell receptor (beta chain) occurred a few times. Specified treatment: randomized to nivolumab then ipilimumab (arm A) or the reverse (arm B). This specimen belongs to a study of sequential checkpoint blockade in melanoma. Method: immunoSEQ multiplex PCR; TCRdb's copy keeps in-frame clones and lacks some. This table holds approximately 37,000 clones, over 30% found once. Unmatched junction bases numbered 5, after V lost 10 bases and J lost 4 bases. The CDR3 is 14 residues long. The V gene's germline CDR1 is MNHGY and CDR2 SAAAGT. The receptor was isolated from a human donor with melanoma. The sequencing used tumor tissue (inferred from file names), collected from a patient given nivolumab and ipilimumab in sequence. The chain employs TRBV6-8 and TRBJ2-2; 11 bases fit TRBD1. The DNA for the CDR3 is TGTGCCATCACTGGACAGGGGGCCACCGGGGAGCTGTTTTTT. Its protein is CAITGQGATGELFF.